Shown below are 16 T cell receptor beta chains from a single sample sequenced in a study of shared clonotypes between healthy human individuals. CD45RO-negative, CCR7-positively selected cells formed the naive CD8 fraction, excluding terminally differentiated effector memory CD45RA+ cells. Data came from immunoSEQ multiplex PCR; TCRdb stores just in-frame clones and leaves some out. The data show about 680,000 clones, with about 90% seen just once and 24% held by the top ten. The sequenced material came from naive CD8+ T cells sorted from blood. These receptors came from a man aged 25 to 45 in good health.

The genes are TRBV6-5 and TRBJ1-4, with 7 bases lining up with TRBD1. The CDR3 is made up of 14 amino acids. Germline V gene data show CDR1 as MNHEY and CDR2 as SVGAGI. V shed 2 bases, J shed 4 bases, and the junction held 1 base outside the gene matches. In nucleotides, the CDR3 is TGTGCCAGCAGTTACGGGACAGATAATGAAAAACTGTTTTTT. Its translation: CASSYGTDNEKLFF.

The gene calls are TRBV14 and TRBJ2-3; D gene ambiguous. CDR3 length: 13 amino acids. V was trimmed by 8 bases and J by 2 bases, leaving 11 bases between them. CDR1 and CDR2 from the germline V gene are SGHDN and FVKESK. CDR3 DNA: TGTGCCAGCCGAAGGGCCAACACAGATACGCAGTATTTT. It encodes CASRRANTDTQYF.

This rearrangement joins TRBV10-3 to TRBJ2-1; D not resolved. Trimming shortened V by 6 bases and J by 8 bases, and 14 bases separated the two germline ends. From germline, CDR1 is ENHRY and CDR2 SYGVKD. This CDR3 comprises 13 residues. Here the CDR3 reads CAIRGSNLDEQFF. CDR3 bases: TGTGCCATCAGGGGCAGTAACCTAGATGAGCAGTTCTTC.

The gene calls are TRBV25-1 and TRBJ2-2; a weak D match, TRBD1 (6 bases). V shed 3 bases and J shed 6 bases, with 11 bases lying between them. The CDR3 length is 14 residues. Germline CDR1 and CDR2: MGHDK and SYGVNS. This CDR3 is CASSEGAQAGELFF. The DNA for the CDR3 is TGTGCCAGCAGTGAGGGGGCGCAGGCCGGGGAGCTGTTTTTT.

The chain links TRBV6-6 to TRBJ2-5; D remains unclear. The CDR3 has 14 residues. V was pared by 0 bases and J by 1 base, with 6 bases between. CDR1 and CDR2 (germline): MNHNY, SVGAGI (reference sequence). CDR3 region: CASSYSYSQETQYF. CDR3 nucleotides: TGTGCCAGCAGTTACTCGTACAGCCAAGAGACCCAGTACTTC.

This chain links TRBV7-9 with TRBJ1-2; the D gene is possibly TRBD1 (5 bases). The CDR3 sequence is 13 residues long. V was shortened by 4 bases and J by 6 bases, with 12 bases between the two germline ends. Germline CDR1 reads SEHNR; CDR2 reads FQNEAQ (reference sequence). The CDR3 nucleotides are TGTGCCAGCAGCTCGGGACTTGGAGATGGCTACACCTTC. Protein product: CASSSGLGDGYTF.

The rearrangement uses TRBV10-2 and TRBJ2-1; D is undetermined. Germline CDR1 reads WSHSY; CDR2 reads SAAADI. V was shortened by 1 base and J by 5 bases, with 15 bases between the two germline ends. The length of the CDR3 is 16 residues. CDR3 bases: TGCGCCAGCAGTGAGTTGGACGTTCGTCGGGACAATGAGCAGTTCTTC. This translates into CASSELDVRRDNEQFF.

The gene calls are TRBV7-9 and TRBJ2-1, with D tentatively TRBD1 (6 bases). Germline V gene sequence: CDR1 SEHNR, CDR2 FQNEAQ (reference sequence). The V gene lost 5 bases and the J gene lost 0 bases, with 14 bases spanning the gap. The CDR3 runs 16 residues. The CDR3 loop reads CASSRQGSRSYNEQFF. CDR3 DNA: TGTGCCAGCAGCCGTCAGGGGTCCCGCTCCTACAATGAGCAGTTCTTC.

DNA of the CDR3: TGTGCCAGCAGCCCTCGGGGGACCCCCTACGAGCAGTACTTC. Translation gives CASSPRGTPYEQYF. V is TRBV7-9 and J is TRBJ2-7, with D perhaps matching TRBD2 (6 bases). The CDR3 covers 14 residues. Germline V CDR1 and CDR2: SEHNR, FQNEAQ (reference sequence). V gave up 5 bases and J gave up 2 bases, with 13 bases separating them.

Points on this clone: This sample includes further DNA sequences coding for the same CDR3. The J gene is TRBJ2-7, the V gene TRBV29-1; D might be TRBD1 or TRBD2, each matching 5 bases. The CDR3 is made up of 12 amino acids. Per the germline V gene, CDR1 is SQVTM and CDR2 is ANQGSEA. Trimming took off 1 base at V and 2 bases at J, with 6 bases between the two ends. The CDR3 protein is CSVEGDPYEQYF. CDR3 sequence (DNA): TGCAGCGTTGAAGGGGACCCCTACGAGCAGTACTTC.

In DNA, the CDR3 is TGTGCCAGCAGCCCCGCGGGAGGGGGCTACGAGCAGTACTTC. Translation: CASSPAGGGYEQYF. The V and J genes are TRBV7-9 and TRBJ2-7; 9 bases align to TRBD2. Losses at the gene ends were 5 bases for V and 3 bases for J; bases not matched to a gene: 5. Germline CDR1 is SEHNR and CDR2 is FQNEAQ (reference sequence). The CDR3 consists of 14 residues.

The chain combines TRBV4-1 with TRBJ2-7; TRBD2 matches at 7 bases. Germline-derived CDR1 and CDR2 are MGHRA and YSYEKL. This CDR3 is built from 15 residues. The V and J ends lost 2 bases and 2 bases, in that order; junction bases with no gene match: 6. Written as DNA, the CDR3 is TGCGCCAGCAGCCAAACTTCTAGCGGTACCTACGAGCAGTACTTC. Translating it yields CASSQTSSGTYEQYF.

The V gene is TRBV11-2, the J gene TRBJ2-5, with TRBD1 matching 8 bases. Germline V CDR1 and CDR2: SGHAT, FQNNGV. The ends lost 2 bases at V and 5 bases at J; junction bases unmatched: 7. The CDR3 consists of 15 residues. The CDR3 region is CASSLSRWDRETQYF. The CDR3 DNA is TGTGCCAGCAGCTTAAGTCGTTGGGACAGGGAGACCCAGTACTTC. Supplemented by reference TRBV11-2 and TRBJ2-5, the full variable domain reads EAGVAQSPRYKIIEKRQSVAFWCNPISGHATLYWYQQILGQGPKLLIQFQNNGVVDDSQLPKDRFSAERLKGVDSTLKIQPAKLEDSAVYLCASSLSRWDRETQYFGPGTRLLVL.

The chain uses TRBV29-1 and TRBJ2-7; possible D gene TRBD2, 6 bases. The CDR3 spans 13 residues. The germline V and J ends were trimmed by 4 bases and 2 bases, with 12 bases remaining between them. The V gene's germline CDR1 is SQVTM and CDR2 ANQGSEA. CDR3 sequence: CSVVLPGAYEQYF. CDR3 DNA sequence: TGCAGCGTTGTTTTGCCGGGGGCCTACGAGCAGTACTTC.

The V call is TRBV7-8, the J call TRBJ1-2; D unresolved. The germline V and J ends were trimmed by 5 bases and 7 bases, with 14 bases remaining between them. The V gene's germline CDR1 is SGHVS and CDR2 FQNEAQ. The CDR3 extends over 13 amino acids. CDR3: CASSVQISGGYTF. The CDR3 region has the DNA TGTGCCAGCAGCGTACAAATTAGTGGTGGCTACACCTTC.

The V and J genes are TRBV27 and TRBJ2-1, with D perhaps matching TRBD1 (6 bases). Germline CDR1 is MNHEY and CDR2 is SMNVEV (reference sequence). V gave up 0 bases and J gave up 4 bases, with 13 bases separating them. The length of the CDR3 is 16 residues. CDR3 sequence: CASSLSVGAPYNEQFF. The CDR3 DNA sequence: TGTGCCAGCAGTTTATCCGTGGGGGCTCCTTACAATGAGCAGTTCTTC.